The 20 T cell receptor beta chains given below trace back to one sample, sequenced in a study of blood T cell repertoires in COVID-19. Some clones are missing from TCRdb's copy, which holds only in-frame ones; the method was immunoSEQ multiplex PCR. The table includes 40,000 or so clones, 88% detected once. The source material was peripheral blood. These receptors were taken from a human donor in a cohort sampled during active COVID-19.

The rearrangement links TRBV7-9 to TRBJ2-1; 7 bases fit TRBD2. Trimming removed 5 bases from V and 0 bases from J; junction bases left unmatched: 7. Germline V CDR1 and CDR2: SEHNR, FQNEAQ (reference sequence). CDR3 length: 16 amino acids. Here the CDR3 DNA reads TGTGCCAGCAGCCAACGGCGGGGGAGCTCCTACAATGAGCAGTTCTTC. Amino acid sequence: CASSQRRGSSYNEQFF.

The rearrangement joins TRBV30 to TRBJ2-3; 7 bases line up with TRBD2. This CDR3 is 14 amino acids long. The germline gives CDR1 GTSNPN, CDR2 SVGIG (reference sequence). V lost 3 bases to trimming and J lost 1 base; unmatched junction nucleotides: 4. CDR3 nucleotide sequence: TGTGCCTGGAGGCCCCGGGGGGGCACAGATACGCAGTATTTT. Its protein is CAWRPRGGTDTQYF.

This CDR3 reads CAWSPTGGNSPLHF. The CDR3 DNA follows: TGTGCCTGGAGTCCCACAGGGGGGAATTCACCCCTCCACTTT. The V gene is TRBV30, the J gene TRBJ1-6; the match to TRBD1 covers 8 bases. Germline V gene sequence: CDR1 GTSNPN, CDR2 SVGIG (reference sequence). The CDR3 totals 14 residues. V trimming: 2 bases; J trimming: 7 bases; junction bases outside the gene matches: 4.

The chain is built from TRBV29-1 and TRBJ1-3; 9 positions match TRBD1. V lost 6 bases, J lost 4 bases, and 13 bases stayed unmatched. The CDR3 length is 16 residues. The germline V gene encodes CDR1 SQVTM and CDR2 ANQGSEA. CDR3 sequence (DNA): TGCAGCGTCCACAGCGGGACAGGGCTGCCCGGAAACACCATATATTTT. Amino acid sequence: CSVHSGTGLPGNTIYF.

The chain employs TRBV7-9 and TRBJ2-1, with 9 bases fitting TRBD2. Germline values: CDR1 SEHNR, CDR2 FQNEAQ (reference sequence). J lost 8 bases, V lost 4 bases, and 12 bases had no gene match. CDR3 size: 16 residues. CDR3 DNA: TGTGCCAGCAGCTCGAAGGTGCGGGGGGGCCTCGATGAGCAGTTCTTC. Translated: CASSSKVRGGLDEQFF.

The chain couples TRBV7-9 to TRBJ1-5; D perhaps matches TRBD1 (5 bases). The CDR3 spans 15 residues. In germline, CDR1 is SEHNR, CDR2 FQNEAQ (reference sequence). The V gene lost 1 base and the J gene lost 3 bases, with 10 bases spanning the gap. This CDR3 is CASSLDWGVNQPQHF. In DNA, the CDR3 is TGTGCCAGCAGCTTAGATTGGGGGGTCAATCAGCCCCAGCATTTT. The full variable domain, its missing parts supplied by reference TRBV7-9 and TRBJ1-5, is DTGVSQNPRHKITKRGQNVTFRCDPISEHNRLYWYRQTLGQGPEFLTYFQNEAQLEKSRLLSDRFSAERPKGSFSTLEIQRTEQGDSAMYLCASSLDWGVNQPQHFGDGTRLSIL.

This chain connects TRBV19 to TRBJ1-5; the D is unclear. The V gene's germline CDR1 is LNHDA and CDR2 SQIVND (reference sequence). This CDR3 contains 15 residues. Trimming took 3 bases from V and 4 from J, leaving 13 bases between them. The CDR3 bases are TGTGCCAGTAGTATCTCCCGCGGAACAAATCAGCCCCAGCATTTT. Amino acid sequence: CASSISRGTNQPQHF.

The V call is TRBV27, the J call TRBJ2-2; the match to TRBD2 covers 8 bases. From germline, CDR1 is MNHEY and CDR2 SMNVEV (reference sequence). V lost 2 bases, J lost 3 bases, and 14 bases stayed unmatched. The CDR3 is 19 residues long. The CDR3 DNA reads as TGTGCCAGCAGTTTAGCCCTTTTGCCGAGCGGGGGTTACACCGGGGAGCTGTTTTTT. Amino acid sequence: CASSLALLPSGGYTGELFF.

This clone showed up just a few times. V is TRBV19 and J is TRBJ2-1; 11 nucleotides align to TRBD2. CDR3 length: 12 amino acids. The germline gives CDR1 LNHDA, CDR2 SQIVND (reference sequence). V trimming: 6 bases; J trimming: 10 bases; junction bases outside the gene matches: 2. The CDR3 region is CASSRLAGEQFF. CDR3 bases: TGTGCCAGTAGCAGACTAGCGGGGGAGCAGTTCTTC.

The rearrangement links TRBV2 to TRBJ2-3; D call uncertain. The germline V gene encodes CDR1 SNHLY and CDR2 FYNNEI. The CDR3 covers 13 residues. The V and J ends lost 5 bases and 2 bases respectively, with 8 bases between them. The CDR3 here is CASSTETTDTQYF. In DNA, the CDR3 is TGTGCCAGCAGTACAGAGACCACAGATACGCAGTATTTT. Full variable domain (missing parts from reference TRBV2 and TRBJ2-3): EPEVTQTPSHQVTQMGQEVILRCVPISNHLYFYWYRQILGQKVEFLVSFYNNEISEKSEIFDDQFSVERPDGSNFTLKIRSTKLEDSAMYFCASSTETTDTQYFGPGTRLTVL.

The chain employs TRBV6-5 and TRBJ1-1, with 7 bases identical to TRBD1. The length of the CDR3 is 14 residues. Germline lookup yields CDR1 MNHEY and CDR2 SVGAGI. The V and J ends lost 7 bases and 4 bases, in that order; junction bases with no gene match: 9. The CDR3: CASTQTGLGTEAFF. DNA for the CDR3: TGTGCCAGCACCCAGACAGGGTTGGGCACTGAAGCTTTCTTT.

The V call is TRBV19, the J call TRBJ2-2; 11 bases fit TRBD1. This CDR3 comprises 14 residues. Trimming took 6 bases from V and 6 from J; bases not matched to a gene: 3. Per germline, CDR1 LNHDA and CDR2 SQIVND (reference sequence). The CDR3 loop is CASRPGQGAGELFF. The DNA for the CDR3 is TGTGCCAGTAGGCCGGGACAGGGGGCCGGGGAGCTGTTTTTT.

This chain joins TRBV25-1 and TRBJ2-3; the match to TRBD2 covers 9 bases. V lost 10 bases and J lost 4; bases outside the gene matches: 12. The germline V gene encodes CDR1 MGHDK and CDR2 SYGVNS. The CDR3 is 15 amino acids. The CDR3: CATDRGGGGPDTQYF. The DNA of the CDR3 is TGTGCCACCGACCGGGGCGGGGGGGGGCCAGATACGCAGTATTTT. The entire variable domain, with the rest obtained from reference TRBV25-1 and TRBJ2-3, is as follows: EADIYQTPRYLVIGTGKKITLECSQTMGHDKMYWYQQDPGMELHLIHYSYGVNSTEKGDLSSESTVSRIRTEHFPLTLESARPSHTSQYLCATDRGGGGPDTQYFGPGTRLTVL.

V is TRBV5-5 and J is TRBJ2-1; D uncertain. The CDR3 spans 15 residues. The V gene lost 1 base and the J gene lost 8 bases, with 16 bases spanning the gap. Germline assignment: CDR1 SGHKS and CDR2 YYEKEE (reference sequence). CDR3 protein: CASSLFQEPFDEQFF. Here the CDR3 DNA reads TGTGCCAGCAGCTTGTTCCAGGAACCCTTCGATGAGCAGTTCTTC.

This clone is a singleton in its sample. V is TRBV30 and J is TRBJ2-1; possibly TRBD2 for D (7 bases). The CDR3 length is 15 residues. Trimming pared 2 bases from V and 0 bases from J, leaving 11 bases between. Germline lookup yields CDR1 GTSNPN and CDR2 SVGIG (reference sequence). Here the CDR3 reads CAWSTGGPSYNEQFF. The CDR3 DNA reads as TGTGCCTGGAGTACCGGGGGGCCCTCCTACAATGAGCAGTTCTTC.

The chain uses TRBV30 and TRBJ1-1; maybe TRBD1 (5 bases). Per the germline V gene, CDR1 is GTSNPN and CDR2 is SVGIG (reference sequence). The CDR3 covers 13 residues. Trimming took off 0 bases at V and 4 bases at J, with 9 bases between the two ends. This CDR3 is CAWSVSGGTEAFF. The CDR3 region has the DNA TGTGCCTGGAGTGTCTCCGGGGGCACTGAAGCTTTCTTT.

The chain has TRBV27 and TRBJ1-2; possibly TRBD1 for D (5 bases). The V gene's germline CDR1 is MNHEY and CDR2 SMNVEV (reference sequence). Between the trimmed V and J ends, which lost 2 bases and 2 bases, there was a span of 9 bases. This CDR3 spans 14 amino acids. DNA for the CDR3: TGTGCCAGCAGTTTAGGGGGGGGAAACTATGGCTACACCTTC. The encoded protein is CASSLGGGNYGYTF.

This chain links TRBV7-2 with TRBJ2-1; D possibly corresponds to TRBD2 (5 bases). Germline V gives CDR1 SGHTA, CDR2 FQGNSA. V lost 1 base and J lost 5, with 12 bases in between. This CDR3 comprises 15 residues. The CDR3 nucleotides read TGTGCCAGCAGCTTAGTGTCTAGCAGCAACAATGAGCAGTTCTTC. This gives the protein CASSLVSSSNNEQFF.

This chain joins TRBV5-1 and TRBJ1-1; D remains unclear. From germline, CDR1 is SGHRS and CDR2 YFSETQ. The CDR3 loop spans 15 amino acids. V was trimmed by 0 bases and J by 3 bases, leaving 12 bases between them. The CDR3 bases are TGCGCCAGCAGCTTGGATGGGAGTCGGTACACTGAAGCTTTCTTT. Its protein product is CASSLDGSRYTEAFF.

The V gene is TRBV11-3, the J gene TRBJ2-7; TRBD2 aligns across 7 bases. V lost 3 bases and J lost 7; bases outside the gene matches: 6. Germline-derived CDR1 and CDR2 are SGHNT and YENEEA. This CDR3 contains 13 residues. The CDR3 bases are TGTGCCAGCAGCTTTAACTCCGGGGGGGAGCAGTACTTC. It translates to CASSFNSGGEQYF.